The source of this TCR beta chain is a study of blood T cells in healthy people across ages (dated by TCRdb to the mid-2010s). With respect to the entire study: In model experiments, template switching captured about one uniquely barcoded TCR beta cDNA molecule for every two T cells. The donors were divided into four age groups: young (average around 16 years), middle-aged (almost 40), aged (about 56) and long-lived (about 84). The study analyzed two additional independent replicas of 1 million unique cDNA reads from the same blood draw for two donors, one aged 18 to 29 and one aged 80 or older. To track age-related changes in TCR beta repertoire diversity, the study relied on deep sequencing normalized with unique cDNA molecular identifiers. To avoid experimental bias, donors of different ages were distributed randomly across sequencing lanes. General study outcomes and caveats: Estimates of total diversity based on one million sequenced T cells were regarded as lower bounds and as underestimates. Bulk unsorted PBMC profiling prevented conclusive comparison of naive and antigen-experienced compartments. There was a strong correlation between observed TCR beta diversity and the percentage of naive T cells measured by flow cytometry. The long-lived group showed more naive CD4+ T cells, fewer expanded clones and increased TCR diversity than the aged group, suggesting age selection. Observed TCR beta diversity per million T cells fell roughly linearly with age, and a significant reduction was already apparent by age around 44. Donor CMV infection status was unknown, potentially confounding age-related changes in expanded clonotypes.

Systemically healthy Caucasian individuals from Russia, 35 to 40 in total and aged 6 to 90 years, were included as donors. Each donor gave roughly 11 milliliters of peripheral blood, drawn into EDTA-treated Vacutainer tubes. PBMCs were isolated by Ficoll-Paque density-gradient centrifugation, with at least 6 million obtained per sample. Total RNA was extracted from PBMCs with Trizol reagent, with at least 6 micrograms obtained per sample. The percentages of naive CD45RAhigh/CD27high T cells were determined by flow cytometry on a PBMC aliquot from every donor. CDR1 is given as SGHTA and CDR2 as FQGNSA, both from the germline V gene. V and J are trimmed by 3 bases and 3 bases, and the gene matches miss 6 bases of the junction. The CDR3 contains 15 residues, cysteine and phenylalanine counted. Left in the record is the CDR3 DNA by itself, 45 bases read in frame from the first base. The library was produced with 5' RACE. Sequenced on an Illumina HiSeq 2500. The second PCR ran for roughly 6 to 11 cycles and used a J-beta primer mix along with a sample-barcoded 5' primer. A unique molecular identifier was introduced onto each TCR beta cDNA molecule by a template-switch 5' adaptor carrying 12 random nucleotides. Each sample yielded at least 2.5 million CDR3-containing paired-end reads. First-strand cDNA synthesis was performed from all RNA using the Mint cDNA synthesis kit, with priming by a TRBC-specific oligonucleotide. All cDNA was treated with uracil-DNA glycosylase and then went through a first 18-cycle PCR with the universal primers M1SS and BC2_uni_R. On the authors' methods: Normalization of each sample was performed by random selection of 1 million high-quality reads, each carrying a distinct molecular identifier. Reads with shared molecular identifiers were discarded instead of being binned into consensus sequences. CDR3 identification, clonotype clustering and error correction used MiTCR with a Q25 quality threshold and the strictest error-elimination algorithm. A nonparametric unseen species model with Euler transformation was used to estimate a lower bound on total TCR beta diversity. TCRdb reworked the public reads: Q25 trimming with fastp, MiXCR clone assembly, productive beta chains retained. All rows with the same CDR3 protein become a single entry with the most common DNA and genes. The authors' filters were not applied to this entry. The sample table lists over 500,000 distinct CDR3 sequences, approximately 52% of them with a count of one. Roughly 14% of the sample comes from the top ten.

Turning to this clonotype: Its antigen has not been determined. A clone one base away is much larger, so this may be a read error.

The sequence was obtained from a woman of 80 years or more in good health. Sequencing input: blood. The sequence is built from TRBV7-2 and TRBJ2-5, with TRBD2 matching 8 junction bases. The CDR3 here reads CASSLDGLAEETQYF. The DNA sequence is given as TGTGCCAGCAGCTTGGACGGACTAGCCGAAGAGACCCAGTACTTC.